These 22 T cell receptor beta chains were sequenced from one sample in a study of high-grade serous ovarian cancer treatment subgroups (dated by TCRdb to about 2021). The tumor samples were collected prior to definitive surgery or chemotherapy. Receptor amplification or capture employed the immunoSEQ multiplex PCR assay. TCRdb limited this immuneACCESS table to in-frame rearrangements with V and J called. A share of clones is missing; checked studies link under half to unresolved V genes, and the rest is unexplained. Across this sample there are approximately 4,200 clones, with 78% seen only once. In total, the top ten clones hold 6.5% to 10% of the sample. Sequenced input: tumor tissue. These receptors all come from a human donor with high-grade serous ovarian cancer.

The chain combines TRBV7-2 with TRBJ2-7; maybe TRBD2 (5 bases). CDR1 and CDR2 (germline): SGHTA, FQGNSA. V lost 0 bases and J lost 6, with 6 bases in between. There are 12 residues in the CDR3. The CDR3 sequence: CASSLAAGEQYF. The DNA for the CDR3 is TGTGCCAGCAGCTTAGCGGCGGGCGAGCAGTACTTC.

This clone was detected a few times. The genes are TRBV5-1 and TRBJ2-3, with TRBD2 matching over 13 bases. This CDR3 contains 16 residues. Looked up from germline, CDR1 is SGHRS and CDR2 is YFSETQ. J lost 6 bases, V lost 6 bases, and 10 bases had no gene match. CDR3: CASTPGTSGDVDTQYF. The CDR3 nucleotides read TGCGCCAGCACTCCCGGGACTAGCGGGGACGTGGATACGCAGTATTTT. Full variable domain (missing parts from reference TRBV5-1 and TRBJ2-3): KAGVTQTPRYLIKTRGQQVTLSCSPISGHRSVSWYQQTPGQGLQFLFEYFSETQRNKGNFPGRFSGRQFSNSRSEMNVSTLELGDSALYLCASTPGTSGDVDTQYFGPGTRLTVL.

The chain couples TRBV6-6 to TRBJ2-5; TRBD2 might be the D (5 bases). The CDR3 contains 14 residues. The germline V gene encodes CDR1 MNHNY and CDR2 SVGAGI (reference sequence). Trimming stripped 2 bases from V and 5 bases from J, with 12 bases between. For the CDR3, the DNA is TGTGCCAGCAGTTACGCGTATAGCGATGAGACCCAGTACTTC. It yields the protein CASSYAYSDETQYF.

The chain has TRBV7-3 and TRBJ2-3; D might be TRBD2 (6 bases). The ends were cut back, 3 bases at V and 3 bases at J, with 19 bases in the middle. The CDR3 consists of 17 residues. Germline V gives CDR1 SGHTA, CDR2 FQGTGA. This CDR3 is CASSFNGRRDGTDTQYF. DNA of the CDR3: TGTGCCAGCAGCTTTAACGGTCGGCGGGACGGTACAGATACGCAGTATTTT.

V usage is TRBV4-3 and J usage is TRBJ2-3; 11 bases are a match to TRBD2. The CDR3 contains 18 residues. Germline-derived CDR1 and CDR2 are LGHNA and YSLEER. J lost 1 base, V lost 0 bases, and 6 bases had no gene match. The CDR3 DNA sequence: TGCGCCAGCAGCCAAGAAACTATAGCGGGGGGGCGCACAGATACGCAGTATTTT. The encoded protein is CASSQETIAGGRTDTQYF.

The rearrangement joins TRBV9 to TRBJ1-1; TRBD1 agrees at 10 bases. The CDR3 contains 15 residues. The V segment lost 3 bases and the J segment 8 bases; nucleotides outside the gene matches: 10. CDR1 and CDR2 (germline): SGDLS, YYNGEE. CDR3 loop: CASSARPGTGAEAFF. Here the CDR3 DNA reads TGTGCCAGCAGCGCCCGTCCCGGGACAGGGGCCGAAGCTTTCTTT. Combining the CDR3 with reference TRBV9 and TRBJ1-1 gives the whole variable domain DSGVTQTPKHLITATGQRVTLRCSPRSGDLSVYWYQQSLDQGLQFLIQYYNGEERAKGNILERFSAQQFPDLHSELNLSSLELGDSALYFCASSARPGTGAEAFFGQGTRLTVV.

The chain links TRBV19 to TRBJ2-3, with TRBD2 matching 9 bases. Losses at the gene ends were 2 bases for V and 2 bases for J; bases not matched to a gene: 5. The CDR3 is 16 amino acids. Germline V CDR1 and CDR2: LNHDA, SQIVND (reference sequence). CDR3 in DNA: TGTGCCAGTAGTATACGGCTAGCGGGGCCCACAGATACGCAGTATTTT. Protein sequence: CASSIRLAGPTDTQYF.

The chain combines TRBV7-6 with TRBJ2-3; D possibly corresponds to TRBD2 (7 bases). There are 14 residues in the CDR3. Germline V lookup: CDR1 SGHVS, CDR2 FNYEAQ. V was cut by 4 bases and J by 4 bases, with 12 bases left in between. The CDR3 region is CASSWNGGPDTQYF. The CDR3 DNA sequence: TGTGCCAGCAGCTGGAACGGGGGGCCAGATACGCAGTATTTT.

This chain connects TRBV7-9 to TRBJ2-2, with TRBD2 matching 8 bases. The V gene end was trimmed by 2 bases and the J gene end by 4 bases; junction bases not matched to a gene: 3. Looked up from germline, CDR1 is SEHNR and CDR2 is FQNEAQ (reference sequence). CDR3 length: 15 residues. The CDR3 sequence: CASSLNSGGTGELFF. The CDR3 DNA follows: TGTGCCAGCAGCTTAAACAGCGGGGGCACCGGGGAGCTGTTTTTT.

This sequence joins TRBV4-3 and TRBJ2-1; 12 nucleotides line up with TRBD2. The CDR3 runs 17 residues. The V and J ends lost 3 bases and 0 bases, in that order; junction bases with no gene match: 3. Germline assignment: CDR1 LGHNA and CDR2 YSLEER. CDR3 sequence (DNA): TGCGCCAGCAGCCACCCTAGCGGGGGGGCCTCCTACAATGAGCAGTTCTTC. Translation: CASSHPSGGASYNEQFF.

This clone was observed once. J is TRBJ2-2 and V is TRBV7-2, with D maybe TRBD1 (5 bases). CDR1 is SGHTA, CDR2 FQGNSA, per germline. The CDR3 is 18 amino acids. V lost 0 bases, J lost 2 bases, and 16 bases lay in between. The DNA of the CDR3 is TGTGCCAGCAGCTTAGCCTTAACCTCCAGGGCCAACACCGGGGAGCTGTTTTTT. Amino acid sequence: CASSLALTSRANTGELFF.

The J gene is TRBJ1-2, the V gene TRBV30, with a tentative D call TRBD1 (5 bases). This CDR3 contains 14 residues. Germline V gene lookup returns CDR1 GTSNPN and CDR2 SVGIG (reference sequence). V shed 0 bases and J shed 8 bases, with 16 bases lying between them. The CDR3 DNA reads as TGTGCCTGGAGTGTACAGTGGGGCGTACGGGGCTACACCTTC. Protein: CAWSVQWGVRGYTF. Variable domain in full (rest from reference TRBV30 and TRBJ1-2): SQTIHQWPATLVQPVGSPLSLECTVEGTSNPNLYWYRQAAGRGLQLLFYSVGIGQISSEVPQNLSASRPQDRQFILSSKKLLLSDSGFYLCAWSVQWGVRGYTFGSGTRLTVV.

The V and J genes are TRBV19 and TRBJ1-1, with D maybe TRBD1 (6 bases). The V gene lost 11 bases and the J gene lost 1 base, with 14 bases spanning the gap. There are 13 residues in the CDR3. From germline, CDR1 is LNHDA and CDR2 SQIVND (reference sequence). CDR3 nucleotide sequence: TGTGCCTGCACGACAGGCGCGAACACTGAAGCTTTCTTT. Translated, it gives CACTTGANTEAFF.

The chain links TRBV2 to TRBJ1-2, with D perhaps matching TRBD1 (6 bases). CDR1 SNHLY and CDR2 FYNNEI come from the germline V gene. CDR3 length equals 14 residues. Trimming took 6 bases from V and 3 from J, leaving 14 bases between them. The CDR3 DNA reads as TGTGCCAGCAGAACCGGGCAGGGGTACTATGGCTACACCTTC. It encodes CASRTGQGYYGYTF.

Regarding this clone: The junction shows a germline mismatch at one end, possibly a read error. The identical CDR3 is also encoded by other nucleotide sequences in the sample. The chain recombines TRBV6-1 with TRBJ2-3, with TRBD1 identical over 7 bases. The V gene's germline CDR1 is MNHNS and CDR2 SASEGT. The CDR3 is made up of 16 amino acids. CDR3 DNA: TGTGCCAGTAGTGAATGGTTGGGACAGATATCAGATACGCAGTATTTT. It translates to CASSEWLGQISDTQYF.

The chain is built from TRBV14 and TRBJ2-7; D remains unclear. Trimming stripped 1 base from V and 2 bases from J, with 3 bases between. Germline V gene lookup returns CDR1 SGHDN and CDR2 FVKESK. CDR3 length: 12 residues. The CDR3 sequence is CASSQVAYEQYF. In DNA form, the CDR3 reads TGTGCCAGCAGCCAAGTTGCCTACGAGCAGTACTTC.

The sample holds one count of this clone. J is TRBJ2-1 and V is TRBV2, with 10 bases matching TRBD2. The CDR3 loop spans 17 amino acids. V trimming: 10 bases; J trimming: 10 bases; junction bases outside the gene matches: 22. Germline CDR1 reads SNHLY; CDR2 reads FYNNEI. CDR3 DNA: TGTGCCATCCCCACGGTAGTCGGGACTAGCGCTACTCGGGAGCAGTTCTTC. Encoded protein: CAIPTVVGTSATREQFF.

The chain joins TRBV19 to TRBJ2-1, with D uncertain. The CDR3 covers 12 residues. Germline CDR1 reads LNHDA; CDR2 reads SQIVND (reference sequence). Trimming shortened V by 3 bases and J by 10 bases, and 10 bases separated the two germline ends. The CDR3 bases are TGTGCCAGTAGTATCGACCGCAGGGAGCAGTTCTTC. Its translation is CASSIDRREQFF.

This rearrangement joins TRBV25-1 to TRBJ2-1; no clear D. CDR3 size: 13 residues. V lost 0 bases and J 7 bases, leaving 7 bases between the germline ends. Germline-derived CDR1 and CDR2 are MGHDK and SYGVNS. The CDR3 spells CASSEYPENEQFF. The CDR3 DNA reads as TGTGCCAGCAGTGAATATCCCGAGAATGAGCAGTTCTTC.

The chain combines TRBV28 with TRBJ1-1; 8 nucleotides align to TRBD1. J was trimmed by 0 bases and V by 8 bases; bases with no gene match: 11. Germline CDR1 is MDHEN and CDR2 is SYDVKM. The CDR3 runs 16 residues. The CDR3 region is CASGMPGGGVNTEAFF. The DNA for the CDR3 is TGTGCCAGCGGAATGCCAGGGGGCGGGGTGAACACTGAAGCTTTCTTT. The full variable domain, with the rest looked up from reference TRBV28 and TRBJ1-1, is DVKVTQSSRYLVKRTGEKVFLECVQDMDHENMFWYRQDPGLGLRLIYFSYDVKMKEKGDIPEGYSVSREKKERFSLILESASTNQTSMYLCASGMPGGGVNTEAFFGQGTRLTVV.

V and J are TRBV9 and TRBJ2-1; TRBD1 matches 7 bases. From germline, CDR1 is SGDLS and CDR2 YYNGEE. The V and J ends lost 6 bases and 4 bases, in that order; junction bases with no gene match: 7. This CDR3 has 14 amino acids. As DNA, the CDR3 is TGTGCCAGCAACCGACAGGGAATTTACAATGAGCAGTTCTTC. Its translation is CASNRQGIYNEQFF. Looking up the rest from reference TRBV9 and TRBJ2-1 gives the full variable domain: DSGVTQTPKHLITATGQRVTLRCSPRSGDLSVYWYQQSLDQGLQFLIQYYNGEERAKGNILERFSAQQFPDLHSELNLSSLELGDSALYFCASNRQGIYNEQFFGPGTRLTVL.

This chain joins TRBV9 and TRBJ2-3, with 10 positions matching TRBD1. Germline CDR1 is SGDLS and CDR2 is YYNGEE. The V gene end was trimmed by 4 bases and the J gene end by 5 bases; junction bases not matched to a gene: 7. CDR3 length: 15 amino acids. CDR3 coding DNA: TGTGCCAGCAGCCCAGGGACAGGGGCGGGAGATACGCAGTATTTT. As protein: CASSPGTGAGDTQYF. The variable domain in full, with the rest retrieved from reference TRBV9 and TRBJ2-3, is DSGVTQTPKHLITATGQRVTLRCSPRSGDLSVYWYQQSLDQGLQFLIQYYNGEERAKGNILERFSAQQFPDLHSELNLSSLELGDSALYFCASSPGTGAGDTQYFGPGTRLTVL.